This T cell receptor beta chain came from a study of T cells after yellow fever vaccination. Study at large: Researchers used SMART-Seq v4 Ultra Low Input to prepare fractions that had low cell numbers.

Synthesis of TCR cDNA relied on 5'RACE template switching, which attached a universal primer site and UMIs. TCRdb passed the 5' RACE reads through MiXCR, listing each CDR3 protein once. The sample shows a few hundred thousand distinct CDR3 sequences, around 8.1% of them seen only once. CDR3 length: 12 amino acids. The germline V and J ends were trimmed by 6 bases and 17 bases, with 17 bases remaining between them. Regarding the study as a whole: Repertoires obtained by FACS sorting could include abundant clonotypes that entered as contaminants from the bulk population. Reappearing after the booster were most of the clones from primary vaccination (roughly 96% CD4, 88% CD8).

This clonotype was counted only a few times. Its antigen is as yet unknown. V gene TRBV12-3 or TRBV12-4 combines with J gene TRBJ1-6, with D possibly being TRBD1 (6 bases). The material sequenced was PBMCs, taken around 45 days after the first yellow fever vaccination. The TCR originated in a man aged 18 to 29 who received the YFV17D yellow fever vaccine. This chain's CDR3 is CASSDGTSAVHF. The CDR3 DNA reads as TGTGCCAGCAGCGATGGGACATCGGCGGTCCACTTT.